This T cell receptor beta chain stems from a study of beta chain features in type 1 diabetes. For the study at large: Patients did not differ from healthy donors in age, gender or cell yield. Investigators examined under 140 million sorted cells across all samples. Broader study findings: In all four CD4+ subsets, TCRB CDR3 length was significantly, moderately reduced in type 1 diabetes. With patients and controls alike, PCR might favor shorter templates to an equal degree.

Expressed TCRB transcripts were sequenced, since all the RNA that had been isolated was reverse transcribed. The data were produced by immunoSEQ multiplex PCR, yet TCRdb's version contains in-frame clones alone and is incomplete. The table records nearly 700,000 clones, about an eighth of them present only once. V lost 5 bases to trimming and J lost 3 bases; unmatched junction nucleotides: 5. Germline lookup yields CDR1 MNHEY and CDR2 SMNVEV (reference sequence). The CDR3 covers 14 residues. To note about this clone: What it recognizes is unknown.

This sequence originates from a man in his late teens or twenties with type 1 diabetes. The source material was naive CD4+ T cells from blood. V usage is TRBV27 and J usage is TRBJ2-7, with 9 bases matching TRBD2. This chain's CDR3 is CASSRSGGFYEQYF. CDR3 nucleotide sequence: TGTGCCAGCAGTAGAAGCGGGGGGTTCTACGAGCAGTACTTC.